The 6 T cell receptor beta chains in this list originate from one sample, sequenced in a study of shared clonotypes between healthy human individuals. Repertoires were generated with immunoSEQ multiplex PCR, while TCRdb's copy carries only in-frame clones and drops some. In the table there are roughly 2.4 million clones, 90% to 97% of which are singletons. The sample taken for sequencing was naive CD4+ T cells sorted from blood. Subset defined: CD45RA+ positively selected. These receptors were taken from a young man in good health.

This chain connects TRBV27 to TRBJ2-7; 8 nucleotides agree with TRBD2. The CDR3 extends over 14 amino acids. CDR1 MNHEY and CDR2 SMNVEV come from the germline V gene (reference sequence). J gave up 4 bases and V 6 bases, and 8 bases lay outside the gene matches. CDR3 bases: TGTGCCAGCAGCCGAGCGGGGGAAACGTACGAGCAGTACTTC. It yields the protein CASSRAGETYEQYF.

The V call is TRBV28, the J call TRBJ2-1; D gene ambiguous. Germline values: CDR1 MDHEN, CDR2 SYDVKM. Trimming took 4 bases from V and 10 from J, leaving 14 bases between them. The CDR3 is 13 residues long. The CDR3 nucleotides are TGTGCCAGCAGTTCCCCCCTGCCCGGAGAGCAGTTCTTC. Protein sequence: CASSSPLPGEQFF.

The chain carries TRBV7-9 and TRBJ2-5, with 7 bases aligning to TRBD1. V trimming: 5 bases; J trimming: 5 bases; junction bases outside the gene matches: 8. This CDR3 region has 14 residues. The V gene's germline CDR1 is SEHNR and CDR2 FQNEAQ (reference sequence). DNA of the CDR3: TGTGCCAGCAGCAAGGAACAGGGGCGGGAGACCCAGTACTTC. Protein product: CASSKEQGRETQYF.

V is TRBV27 and J is TRBJ2-5; D is unclear. The CDR3 covers 14 residues. Per the germline V gene, CDR1 is MNHEY and CDR2 is SMNVEV (reference sequence). The V end lost 3 bases, the J end lost 4 bases, and 12 bases lay between the germline ends. The CDR3 coding sequence is TGTGCCAGCAGTTTTGACGGGCGAGGAGAGACCCAGTACTTC. It codes for CASSFDGRGETQYF.

The J gene is TRBJ1-4, the V gene TRBV2; unclear D gene. The CDR3 totals 14 residues. Germline assignment: CDR1 SNHLY and CDR2 FYNNEI. With 6 bases removed from V and 7 bases from J, the gap between germline ends came to 15 bases. CDR3 sequence (DNA): TGTGCCAGCAGGGCGGCGGGGTCGGGTGAAAAACTGTTTTTT. Its protein product is CASRAAGSGEKLFF.

This clone has just one count. The chain is built from TRBV10-3 and TRBJ1-1, with D maybe TRBD1 (6 bases). Per germline, CDR1 ENHRY and CDR2 SYGVKD. Trimming pared 5 bases from V and 4 bases from J, leaving 17 bases between. The CDR3 covers 15 residues. CDR3 DNA: TGTGCCATCAGTAACCTCGCCAGGGGAGGCACTGAAGCTTTCTTT. Its protein is CAISNLARGGTEAFF.